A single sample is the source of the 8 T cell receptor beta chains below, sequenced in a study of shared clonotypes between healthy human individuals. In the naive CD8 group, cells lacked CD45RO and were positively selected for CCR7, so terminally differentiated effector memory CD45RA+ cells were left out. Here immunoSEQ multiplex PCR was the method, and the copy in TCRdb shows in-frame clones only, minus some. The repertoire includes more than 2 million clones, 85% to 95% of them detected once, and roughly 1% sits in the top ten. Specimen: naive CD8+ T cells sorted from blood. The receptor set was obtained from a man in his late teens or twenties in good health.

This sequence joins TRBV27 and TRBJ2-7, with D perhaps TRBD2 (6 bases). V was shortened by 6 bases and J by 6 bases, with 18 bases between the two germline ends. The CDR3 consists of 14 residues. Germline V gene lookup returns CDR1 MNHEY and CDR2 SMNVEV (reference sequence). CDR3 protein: CASSRDSTQGEQYF. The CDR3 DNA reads TGTGCCAGCAGCCGGGACTCAACGCAGGGCGAGCAGTACTTC.

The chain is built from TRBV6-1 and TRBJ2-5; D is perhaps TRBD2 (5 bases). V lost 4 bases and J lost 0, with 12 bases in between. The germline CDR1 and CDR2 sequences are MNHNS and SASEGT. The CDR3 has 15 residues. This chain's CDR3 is CASSATRTYQETQYF. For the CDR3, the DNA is TGTGCCAGCAGTGCAACTAGGACCTACCAAGAGACCCAGTACTTC.

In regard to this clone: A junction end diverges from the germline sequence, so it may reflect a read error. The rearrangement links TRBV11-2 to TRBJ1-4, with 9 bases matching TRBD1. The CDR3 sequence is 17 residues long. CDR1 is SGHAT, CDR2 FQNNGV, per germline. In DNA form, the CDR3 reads TGTGCCAGCAGATTAGGGACAGGGACGGTGACTAATGAAAAACTGTTTTTT. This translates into CASRLGTGTVTNEKLFF.

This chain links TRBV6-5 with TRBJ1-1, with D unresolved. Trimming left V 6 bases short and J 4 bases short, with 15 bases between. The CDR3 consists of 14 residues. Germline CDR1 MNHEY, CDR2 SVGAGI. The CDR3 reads CASSWREGSTEAFF. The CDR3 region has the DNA TGTGCCAGCAGCTGGAGGGAAGGTAGCACTGAAGCTTTCTTT.

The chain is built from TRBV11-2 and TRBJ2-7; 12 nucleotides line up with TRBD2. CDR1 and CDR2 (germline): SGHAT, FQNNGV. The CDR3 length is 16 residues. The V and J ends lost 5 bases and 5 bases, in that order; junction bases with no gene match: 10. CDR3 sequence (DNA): TGTGCCAGCAGCGTCGGACTAGCGGGGATCCTCCACGAGCAGTACTTC. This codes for CASSVGLAGILHEQYF.

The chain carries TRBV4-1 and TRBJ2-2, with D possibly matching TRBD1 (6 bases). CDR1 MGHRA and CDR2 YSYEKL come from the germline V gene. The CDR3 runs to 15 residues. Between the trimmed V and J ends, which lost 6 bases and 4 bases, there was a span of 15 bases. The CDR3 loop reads CASRNREGTTGELFF. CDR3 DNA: TGCGCCAGCAGAAACAGGGAAGGGACCACCGGGGAGCTGTTTTTT.

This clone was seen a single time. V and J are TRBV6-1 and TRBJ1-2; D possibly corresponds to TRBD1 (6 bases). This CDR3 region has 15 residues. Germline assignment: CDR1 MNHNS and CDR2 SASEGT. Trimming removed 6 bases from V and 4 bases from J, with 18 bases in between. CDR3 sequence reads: CASRGEHRVGYGYTF. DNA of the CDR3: TGTGCCAGCAGGGGGGAACACAGGGTTGGCTATGGCTACACCTTC.

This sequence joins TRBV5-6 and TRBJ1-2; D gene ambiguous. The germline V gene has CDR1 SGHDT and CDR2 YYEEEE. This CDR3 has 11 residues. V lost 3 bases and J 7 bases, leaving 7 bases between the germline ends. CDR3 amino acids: CASSSSGGYTF. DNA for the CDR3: TGTGCCAGCAGCTCCTCCGGTGGCTACACCTTC. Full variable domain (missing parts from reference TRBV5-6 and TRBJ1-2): DAGVTQSPTHLIKTRGQQVTLRCSPKSGHDTVSWYQQALGQGPQFIFQYYEEEERQRGNFPDRFSGHQFPNYSSELNVNALLLGDSALYLCASSSSGGYTFGSGTRLTVV.